This T cell receptor (beta chain) was profiled in a study of liver allograft versus peripheral blood T cells. In the study overall: Within transplanted livers, the T cell receptor repertoires were examined and compared against the repertoires present in the peripheral blood of liver transplant recipients. General observations from the study: Repertoires found inside liver allografts reportedly differed from T cell receptor repertoires in peripheral blood.

After removal of 3 bases from V and 4 bases from J, the junction contained 10 bases not matched to a gene. The CDR3 totals 15 residues. Germline loops: CDR1 SGHKS, CDR2 YYEKEE (reference sequence). Judged by abundance, this clonotype is medium-sized. Its specificity is unknown. In TCRdb, the reads were re-called with MiXCR into one record per CDR3 protein. The sample yields about 13,000 distinct CDR3 sequences, under 20% seen once. The TCR was taken from a human patient who had a liver transplant. Some T cells may be the graft donor's. The rearrangement links TRBV5-5 to TRBJ2-7, with TRBD2 identical over 7 bases. The CDR3 bases are TGTGCCAGCAGCTGGGGCCTAGGCGGGAGATACGAGCAGTACTTC. This gives the protein CASSWGLGGRYEQYF.